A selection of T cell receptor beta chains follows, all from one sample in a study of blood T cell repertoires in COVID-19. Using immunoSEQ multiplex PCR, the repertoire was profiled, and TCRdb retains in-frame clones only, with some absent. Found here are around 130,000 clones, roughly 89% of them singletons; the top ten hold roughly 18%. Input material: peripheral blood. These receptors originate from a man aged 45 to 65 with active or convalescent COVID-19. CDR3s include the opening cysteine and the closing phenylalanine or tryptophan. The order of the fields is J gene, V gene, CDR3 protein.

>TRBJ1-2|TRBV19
CASTPFIGSFNYGYTF
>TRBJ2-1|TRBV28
CASSFLQAGKNNEQFF
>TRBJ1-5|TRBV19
CASSLRNQPQHF
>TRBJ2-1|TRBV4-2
CASSQGVARYNEQFF
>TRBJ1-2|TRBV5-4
CASSPRQAVGYTF
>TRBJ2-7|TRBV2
CASKTATYEQYF
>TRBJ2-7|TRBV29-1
CSVSGRAGRSSEQYF
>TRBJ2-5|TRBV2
CASRTSGGDPQKDF
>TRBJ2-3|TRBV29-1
CSVSGSTSSTDTQYF
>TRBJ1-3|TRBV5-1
CASSLMTGERNTIYF
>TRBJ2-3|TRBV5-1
CASSLATDTTQYF
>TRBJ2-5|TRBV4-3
CASSRKRGREGETQYF
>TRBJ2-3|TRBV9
CASSVGAGSTDTQYF
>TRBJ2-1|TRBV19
CASTPRDRANEQFF
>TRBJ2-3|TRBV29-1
CSVGVLAATDTQYF
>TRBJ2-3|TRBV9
CASSVDSLGDTQYF
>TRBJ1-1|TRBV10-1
CASSESGQNTEAFF
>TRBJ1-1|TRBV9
CASSSPGNKNTEAFF
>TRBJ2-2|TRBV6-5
CASSRGLAVGELFF
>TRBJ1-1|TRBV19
CASSIDETLGTEAFF
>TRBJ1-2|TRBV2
CASRDHPGQGGDGYTF
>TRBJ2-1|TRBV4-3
CASSLVRLPGLNEQFF
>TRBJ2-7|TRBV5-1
CASSLVQGAGYEQYF
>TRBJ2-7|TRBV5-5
CASSLGDRLTYEQYF
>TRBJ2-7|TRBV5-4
CASSDQRGTYEQYF
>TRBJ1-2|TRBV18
CASSLGQGLGTYYGYTF